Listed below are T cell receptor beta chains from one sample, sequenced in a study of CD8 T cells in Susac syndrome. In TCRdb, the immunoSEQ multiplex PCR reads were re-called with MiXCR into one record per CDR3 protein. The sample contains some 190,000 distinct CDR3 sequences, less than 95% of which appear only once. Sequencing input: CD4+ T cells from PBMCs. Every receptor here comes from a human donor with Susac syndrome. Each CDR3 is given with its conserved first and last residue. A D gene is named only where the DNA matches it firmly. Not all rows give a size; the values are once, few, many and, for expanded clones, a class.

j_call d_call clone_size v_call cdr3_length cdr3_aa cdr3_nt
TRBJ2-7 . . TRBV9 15 CASSVEPTTYYEQYF TGTGCCAGCAGCGTAGAGCCAACTACCTACTACGAGCAGTACTTC
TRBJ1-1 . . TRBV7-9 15 CASSLAMREGTEAFF TGTGCCAGCAGCTTAGCTATGAGGGAGGGCACTGAAGCTTTCTTT
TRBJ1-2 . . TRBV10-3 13 CAISSDGGYGYTF TGTGCCATCAGCTCAGACGGGGGGTATGGCTACACCTTC
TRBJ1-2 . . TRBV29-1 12 CSVEGGKGGYTF TGCAGCGTTGAAGGGGGTAAGGGTGGCTACACCTTC
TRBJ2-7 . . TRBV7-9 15 CASSSTAIDSYEQYF TGTGCCAGCAGCTCAACGGCCATTGACAGCTACGAGCAGTACTTC
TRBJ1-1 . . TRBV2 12 CASSEASTEAFF TGTGCCAGCAGTGAAGCGTCAACTGAAGCTTTCTTT
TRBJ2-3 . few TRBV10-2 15 CASSEDRTSTDTQYF TGCGCCAGCAGTGAGGACAGGACTAGCACAGATACGCAGTATTTT
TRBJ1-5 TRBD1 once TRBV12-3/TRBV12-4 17 CASSPGTEIYSNQPQHF TGTGCCAGCAGTCCCGGGACAGAGATCTATAGCAATCAGCCCCAGCATTTT
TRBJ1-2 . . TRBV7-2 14 CASSKTDSLYGYTF TGTGCCAGCAGTAAGACAGACAGCCTCTATGGCTACACCTTC
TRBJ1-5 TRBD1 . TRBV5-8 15 CASSPGQGFNQPQHF TGTGCCAGCAGCCCCGGACAGGGGTTTAATCAGCCCCAGCATTTT
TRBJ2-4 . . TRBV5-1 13 CASSVNGGNIQYF TGCGCCAGCAGCGTAAACGGGGGAAACATTCAGTACTTC
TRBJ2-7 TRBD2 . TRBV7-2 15 CASSLGGLAAYEQYF TGTGCCAGCAGCTTAGGAGGGCTAGCGGCCTACGAGCAGTACTTC
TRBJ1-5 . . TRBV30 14 CAWSVLTGDQPQHF TGTGCCTGGAGTGTACTGACCGGGGATCAGCCCCAGCATTTT
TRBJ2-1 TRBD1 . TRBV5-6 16 CASSLGRDRGFNEQFF TGTGCCAGCAGCTTGGGAAGGGACAGGGGGTTCAATGAGCAGTTCTTC
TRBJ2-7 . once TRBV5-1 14 CASSLSGQIGEQYF TGCGCCAGCAGCTTGAGCGGACAGATTGGGGAGCAGTACTTC
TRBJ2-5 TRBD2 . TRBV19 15 CASRSGTSGQETQYF TGTGCCAGTAGATCCGGGACTAGCGGACAAGAGACCCAGTACTTC
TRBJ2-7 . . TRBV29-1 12 CSVERGPYEQYF TGCAGCGTCGAAAGGGGTCCCTACGAGCAGTACTTC
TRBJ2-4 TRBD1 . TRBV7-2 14 CASSPGTGSNIQYF TGTGCCAGCAGCCCCGGGACAGGTTCGAACATTCAGTACTTC